This T cell receptor (beta chain) was recovered during a study of cytomegalovirus exposure and HLA in healthy donors. At the level of the study: A prior analysis found 100 million to 140 million unique TCR beta sequences from around 180 million T cells. An early release of data contained around 80 million unique TCRs, which came from HLA-typed donors. Study findings and constraints: Information on immune exposure was restricted to one variable (CMV serostatus). TCR beta sequences numbering roughly 16,000 were associated with HLA alleles at 0.05 false discovery rate in a later analysis.

As concerns this clone: Its antigen remains unknown.

This CDR3 has 17 residues. V was pared by 3 bases and J by 3 bases, with 12 bases of the junction left unmatched. Germline CDR1 reads SGHNT; CDR2 reads YYREEE (reference sequence). A multiplex PCR was run with 60 Vbeta primers and 13 Jbeta primers. Sequencing was performed with immunoSEQ multiplex PCR; in TCRdb, only in-frame clones are kept and a portion is missing. This sample yields about 250,000 clones, of which around 90% are seen a single time; roughly 1.6% belongs to the top ten. V gene TRBV5-4 combines with J gene TRBJ2-7, with 10 bases matching TRBD2. Sequencing was performed on PBMCs. This TCR was sampled from a girl aged 2 to 9 in good health and CMV-seronegative. CDR3 sequence: CASSYWVTSGGDYEQYF. In nucleotides, the CDR3 is TGTGCCAGCAGCTACTGGGTAACGAGCGGGGGGGACTACGAGCAGTACTTC. Full variable domain (rest looked up from reference TRBV5-4 and TRBJ2-7): ETGVTQSPTHLIKTRGQQVTLRCSSQSGHNTVSWYQQALGQGPQFIFQYYREEENGRGNFPPRFSGLQFPNYSSELNVNALELDDSALYLCASSYWVTSGGDYEQYFGPGTRLTVT.